This T cell receptor (beta chain) was identified in a study of cytomegalovirus exposure and HLA in healthy donors. The validation cohort, a group of 120 or so subjects, included the donors and was separate from the roughly 670-subject first cohort. Sequencing was performed with immunoSEQ multiplex PCR; in TCRdb, only in-frame clones are kept and a portion is missing. This sample has roughly 150,000 clones, with roughly 89% found just once. The germline V and J ends were trimmed by 3 bases and 2 bases, with 10 bases remaining between them. Per the germline V gene, CDR1 is LNHNV and CDR2 is YYDKDF (reference sequence). There are 14 residues in the CDR3. General study results and limits: Overall, around 160 TCR beta chains were annotated as cytomegalovirus-associated. The finding came from a later analysis; first-cohort TCR clusters tended to co-occur in the roughly 120 validation repertoires.

Concerning this clone itself: Its antigen is not identified.

This chain connects TRBV15 to TRBJ2-5, with a tentative D call TRBD2 (6 bases). The sample comprised PBMCs. The TCR was taken from a woman under 30 in good health and CMV-seropositive. The CDR3 region has the DNA TGTGCCACCAGCAGCCGGGACTTTCAAGAGACCCAGTACTTC. This gives the protein CATSSRDFQETQYF.